Listed here is a single T cell receptor (beta chain). No antigen is known for it. This specimen belongs to a study of cytomegalovirus exposure and HLA in healthy donors. Study at large: Some 200 million T cells yielded 90 million to 130 million unique TCR beta sequences in earlier analysis. Study observations and caveats: The study put 160 or so TCR beta chains on its list as cytomegalovirus-associated. With later analysis, a missense DCLRE1C variant became linked to TCR beta V- and J-gene trimming.

The donors comprised healthy bone marrow donors. The PCR employed 60 Vbeta primers together with 13 Jbeta primers. Profiled with immunoSEQ multiplex PCR; TCRdb holds only in-frame clones, not every one. The sample records more than 80,000 clones, roughly 82% being singletons. The specimen sequenced was PBMCs. The receptor was isolated from a human donor in good health.

CDR3 amino acids: CASSQGQGLRALHF. CDR3 DNA sequence: TGTGCCAGCAGCCAGGGACAGGGGTTGCGGGCCCTCCACTTT. The chain uses TRBV14 and TRBJ1-6; 10 bases match TRBD1. Trimming at V came to 3 bases and at J to 14 bases, leaving 7 bases not matched to a gene. CDR1 is SGHDN, CDR2 FVKESK, per germline. This CDR3 spans 14 amino acids.